These T cell receptor beta chains were read from a single sample in a study of blood T cell dynamics during melanoma immunotherapy. TCRdb keeps only in-frame clones here, not all; method: immunoSEQ multiplex PCR. The data show about 15,000 clones, around 90% seen once. The sample was blood, taken from a patient treated with checkpoint blockade. Receptors were obtained from a human donor with melanoma. CDR3s include the opening cysteine and the closing phenylalanine or tryptophan. D genes are given only for firm matches.

CASSYQLAAQETQYF | TRBJ2-5 | TRBD2 | TRBV5-1
CASSIRSGGKHTEAFF | TRBJ1-1 | TRBD1 | TRBV19
CASSGHGGAEKLFF | TRBJ1-4 | - | TRBV9
CAISESTTGRAKNIQYF | TRBJ2-4 | - | TRBV10-3
CASSIDQPAGGSNEQFF | TRBJ2-1 | TRBD2 | TRBV19
CASSLGDTRNSPLHF | TRBJ1-6 | - | TRBV5-1
CASSSQFTGNTIYF | TRBJ1-3 | - | TRBV11-2
CASSDGISGNTIYF | TRBJ1-3 | - | TRBV6-1
CASSGRLAHNEQFF | TRBJ2-1 | TRBD2 | TRBV6-1
CASSLASGGTGELFF | TRBJ2-2 | TRBD2 | TRBV11-3
CASSQDSVAPNEQFF | TRBJ2-1 | - | TRBV4-1
CASTVQRVTSNEQFF | TRBJ2-1 | - | TRBV2
CASSEGQIRYEQYF | TRBJ2-7 | TRBD1 | TRBV19
CASSSWDRSNTEAFF | TRBJ1-1 | TRBD1 | TRBV7-9
CASSVLGDTQYF | TRBJ2-3 | - | TRBV9
CAIKEGSGRAEQFF | TRBJ2-1 | TRBD2 | TRBV27
CASSGVTGSGDTGELFF | TRBJ2-2 | - | TRBV6-1
CASSFLSGTDTQYF | TRBJ2-3 | - | TRBV28
CASSSDSGSYEQYF | - | - | TRBV5-1
CASSSGPDRQFF | TRBJ2-1 | - | TRBV6-5
CASSQVAGARYEQFF | TRBJ2-1 | - | TRBV4-1
CASSESPTSGRGDTQYF | TRBJ2-3 | TRBD2 | TRBV10-1
CASRFLTEAFF | TRBJ1-1 | - | TRBV21-1
CASSGQGTGFGEQYF | TRBJ2-7 | TRBD1 | TRBV5-1
CASSPWDRGDEGYTF | TRBJ1-2 | TRBD1 | TRBV18
CASSPLTGTRNEQYF | TRBJ2-7 | TRBD2 | TRBV11-2
CASSYKGVSGNTIYF | TRBJ1-3 | - | TRBV6-5
CASSIGDRVVYGYTF | TRBJ1-2 | TRBD1 | TRBV19
CASSPDRPGQPNQPQHF | TRBJ1-5 | TRBD1 | TRBV18
CAISDQGVGTDTQYF | TRBJ2-3 | TRBD1 | TRBV10-3
CATSIQGIRVNEKLFF | TRBJ1-4 | - | TRBV15
CASSFQQGGRKDQPQHF | TRBJ1-5 | - | TRBV28
CASSPSRDRLDNEQFF | TRBJ2-1 | TRBD1 | TRBV6-4
CSVEGLRGEQFF | TRBJ2-1 | - | TRBV29-1
CASSSGTGARGAEQYF | TRBJ2-7 | TRBD1 | TRBV7-9
CASARTERDLETQYF | TRBJ2-5 | TRBD2 | TRBV4-1
CASRPDRKTYEQYF | - | - | TRBV6-1
CASSLDGQGVREQYF | TRBJ2-7 | TRBD1 | TRBV5-1
CASSRLGTPLHF | TRBJ1-6 | - | TRBV7-6
CASSLSRSSYEQYF | TRBJ2-7 | - | TRBV11-3
CASSFGESEKLFF | TRBJ1-4 | - | TRBV7-8
CASSMRGQVDYGYTF | TRBJ1-2 | TRBD1 | TRBV19
CASLEGATGNTIYF | TRBJ1-3 | TRBD1 | TRBV19
CASSSRTSGRAANEQFF | TRBJ2-1 | TRBD2 | TRBV7-2
CASSPGSGYDEQFF | TRBJ2-1 | - | TRBV11-2
CASSELAGGIGELFF | TRBJ2-2 | TRBD2 | TRBV4-1
CASSRGQGSRNTIYF | TRBJ1-3 | TRBD1 | TRBV4-1
CASSLYSGQGVWNTEAFF | TRBJ1-1 | TRBD1 | TRBV27
CASWGGGGWSTEAFF | TRBJ1-1 | - | TRBV6-6
CASSVTSGGTDTQYF | TRBJ2-3 | TRBD2 | TRBV9
CASSVQARYGYTF | TRBJ1-2 | - | TRBV2
CASSFGGVNEKLFF | TRBJ1-4 | - | TRBV7-9